This TCR beta chain was observed in a study of blood T cell repertoires in COVID-19. Trimming cost V 4 bases and J 7 bases, with 14 bases left between them. The CDR3 spans 15 residues. Germline V gene data show CDR1 as LGHDT and CDR2 as YNNKEL (reference sequence). Authors' methods: Cell counts per sample came from amplifying reference gene primers. TCRdb's copy holds only in-frame clones and misses some; the assay was immunoSEQ multiplex PCR. V and J calls and clone size follow that table, whereas D and trimming were derived from the DNA. Seen here are about 90,000 clones, 75% to 85% observed once, and the top ten hold about 9.3%.

The genes are TRBV3-1 (or the pseudogene TRBV3-2) and TRBJ1-6; TRBD1 is a possible D gene (6 bases). The receptor's source is a woman in her seventies with acute or convalescent COVID-19. The source material was peripheral blood. In DNA form, the CDR3 reads TGTGCCAGCAGCCCCAGGACAGCGAGAAATTCACCCCTCCACTTT. Translation: CASSPRTARNSPLHF.